This TCR beta chain was documented in a study of shared clonotypes between healthy human individuals. Here immunoSEQ multiplex PCR was the method, and the copy in TCRdb shows in-frame clones only, minus some. Of 2 million to 3 million clones in the sample, 90% to 95% were seen once. CDR1 is SGHNT and CDR2 is YYREEE in the germline V gene (reference sequence). The V gene end was trimmed by 2 bases and the J gene end by 10 bases; junction bases not matched to a gene: 14. The CDR3 covers 16 residues. The TCR sequence derives from a man in his late teens or twenties in good health. Some clones in this sample may be carry-over from other donors' samples. Sample: naive CD4+ T cells from PBMCs. Subset denoted: CD45RA+ positively selected. V is TRBV5-4 and J is TRBJ2-1, with 8 nucleotides matching TRBD2. CDR3 region: CASSLGGGRPTMEQFF. In DNA form, the CDR3 reads TGTGCCAGCAGCTTAGGTGGCGGGAGGCCCACCATGGAGCAGTTCTTC.